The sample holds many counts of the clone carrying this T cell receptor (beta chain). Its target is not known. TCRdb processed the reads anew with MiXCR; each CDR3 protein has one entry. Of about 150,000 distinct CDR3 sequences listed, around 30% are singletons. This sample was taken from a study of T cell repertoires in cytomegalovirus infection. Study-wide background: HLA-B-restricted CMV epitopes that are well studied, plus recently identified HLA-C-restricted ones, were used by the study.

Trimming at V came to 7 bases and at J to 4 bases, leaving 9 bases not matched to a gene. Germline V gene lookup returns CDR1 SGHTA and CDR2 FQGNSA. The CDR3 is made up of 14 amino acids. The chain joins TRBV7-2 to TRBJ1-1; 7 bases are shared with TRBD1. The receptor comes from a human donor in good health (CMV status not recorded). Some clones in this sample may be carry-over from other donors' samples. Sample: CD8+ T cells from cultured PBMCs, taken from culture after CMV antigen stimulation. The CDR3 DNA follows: TGTGCCAGCAAGGGGGCTCTCGGGAGCACTGAAGCTTTCTTT. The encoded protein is CASKGALGSTEAFF.